This TCR beta chain derives from a study of T cells in Graves' hyperthyroidism and ophthalmopathy (dated by TCRdb to the late 2010s). Looking at the study overall: To identify distinguishing TCR V-J signatures, a discovery cohort of roughly 100 patients was used, comprising some 45 with Graves' ophthalmopathy and approximately 57 with stable Graves' hyperthyroidism. An independent validation cohort of under 20 hyperthyroidism patients and 17 patients who later progressed to ophthalmopathy tested prospective prediction of ophthalmopathy. The 95 to 100 discovery patients were divided at random into training and test sets in a 7:3 ratio. In addition, the study compared T-cell repertoires in thyroid tissue and in blood from roughly six Graves' hyperthyroidism patients. Once sampling was done, hyperthyroidism patients were given methimazole at a starting dose of 30 mg daily, whereas ophthalmopathy patients were given high-dose intravenous methylprednisolone. According to the paper, TCR Vbeta CDR3 sequencing was carried out on more than 120 peripheral blood samples, which came from about 45 ophthalmopathy, about 75 hyperthyroidism and approximately 17 progressor patients. Results and caveats for the whole study, not just this receptor: Most expanded thyroid clonotypes (frequency above 0.001) were also detected in blood, suggesting blood repertoires may reflect thyroid immune responses. In validation, the model predicted progression to ophthalmopathy a median of approximately 6.6 months before onset, with over 55% sensitivity and about 75% specificity. Sample size was not statistically predetermined, and investigators were not blinded to group allocation. A model built on a 13 V-J signature distinguished ophthalmopathy from stable hyperthyroidism, reaching 85% to 90% sensitivity and around 81% specificity in cross-validation and 80%/75% in testing.

Regarding this clonotype: The target of this receptor is not known. One end of the junction does not line up with germline, which may come from a read error.

The CDR3 contains 13 residues, cysteine and phenylalanine counted. The only DNA kept is the CDR3, 39 bases in frame from the first base. Per the germline V gene, SGHAT is the CDR1 and FQNNGV is the CDR2. A patient counted as having stable Graves' hyperthyroidism if no progression to ophthalmopathy occurred over 18 months of follow-up. The hyperthyroidism patients were between 18 and 65 years old and newly diagnosed, with a disease duration of less than 2 months. Exclusion was applied to patients with uncontrolled infections, other autoimmune diseases, pregnancy or lactation. Diagnoses relied on clinical symptoms, serum thyroxine and TRAb, thyroid ultrasound and orbital computed tomography. Total RNA was extracted using Trizol reagent, and RNA quality was assessed on an Agilent 2100 Bioanalyzer. The TCR beta CDR3 regions were amplified from the RNA transcripts. The first round of RT-PCR for the TCR CDR3 was performed with the HTBI primer set and the Qiagen OneStep RT-PCR kit. The libraries were constructed in a second round of multiplex PCR and then size-selected and purified. Paired-end sequencing of the libraries was performed with 100 bp reads on an Illumina HiSeq2000. The authors processed their data as follows. SOAPnuke was used to process the raw data, throwing out any read that contained adapters or uncalled bases, had a mean Phred below 15, or lacked an exact constant-primer or identifier match. COPE v1.2.5 was used to merge high-quality paired reads, and clonotypes were defined as unique nucleotide sequences. MiTCR v1.1 was used to align the clonotypes against IMGT TRBV, TRBD and TRBJ reference segments. Analysis was restricted to V-J combinations with a frequency above 0.0001, which covered roughly 99% of repertoires. A TCS score was defined as the ratio between F50 (clonal expansion) and ExV (chaos), using BLOSUM62-based TCRdist between CDR3 peptides within each V-J. Welch's t-statistics and random forest reduced around 520 V-J features to some 14, which were used in a naive Bayes classifier (R e1071). TCRdb reprocessed the public reads (quality trimming at Q25 with fastp, clone calling with MiXCR) and kept in-frame beta chains. Merged by CDR3 protein, the rows form single entries marked with the most common genes and DNA. The V and J calls follow TCRdb's processing rather than the paper's. This sample is represented by hundreds of thousands of distinct CDR3 sequences; approximately 44% of them were singletons. The ten largest account for about 7.9% of the sample.

The sequence is built from TRBV11-2 and TRBJ2-7; the D gene remains uncertain. Sequenced material: peripheral blood or thyroid tissue (not recorded which). The source is a young woman with Graves' hyperthyroidism. Donor details come from another sample of the same person, matched by shared clones. The CDR3 loop reads CAISLNPDYEQYF. Read as DNA, the sequence is TGTGCCATCAGCTTAAACCCAGACTACGAGCAGTACTTC.